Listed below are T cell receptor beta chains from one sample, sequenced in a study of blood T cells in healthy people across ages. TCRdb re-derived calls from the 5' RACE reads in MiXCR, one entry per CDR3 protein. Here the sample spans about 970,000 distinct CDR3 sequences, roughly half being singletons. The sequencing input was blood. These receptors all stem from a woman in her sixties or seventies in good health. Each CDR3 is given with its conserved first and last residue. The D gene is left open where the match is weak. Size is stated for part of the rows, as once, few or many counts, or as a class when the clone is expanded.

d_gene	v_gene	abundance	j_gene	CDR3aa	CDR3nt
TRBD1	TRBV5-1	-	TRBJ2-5	CASSLNPGQGEETQYF	TGCGCCAGCAGCCTGAATCCGGGACAGGGAGAAGAGACCCAGTACTTC
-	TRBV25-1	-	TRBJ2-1	CASGISIPYNEQFF	TGTGCCAGCGGGATTTCTATTCCCTACAATGAGCAGTTCTTC
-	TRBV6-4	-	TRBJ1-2	CASTWAHGYTF	TGTGCCAGCACTTGGGCTCATGGCTACACCTTC
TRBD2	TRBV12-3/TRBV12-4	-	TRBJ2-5	CASRPWGGEQETQYF	TGTGCCAGCAGGCCCTGGGGGGGGGAGCAAGAGACCCAGTACTTC
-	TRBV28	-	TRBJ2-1	CASRDGGRSYNEQFF	TGTGCCAGCAGGGACGGAGGCCGGTCCTACAATGAGCAGTTCTTC
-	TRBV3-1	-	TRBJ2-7	CASSQGVVGNEQYF	TGTGCCAGCAGCCAAGGGGTAGTGGGGAACGAGCAGTACTTC
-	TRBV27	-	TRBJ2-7	CASRDLYYEQYF	TGTGCCAGCAGGGATTTATACTACGAGCAGTACTTC
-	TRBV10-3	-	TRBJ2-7	CAISGLAGSYEQYF	TGTGCCATCAGTGGTCTGGCAGGCTCCTACGAGCAGTACTTC
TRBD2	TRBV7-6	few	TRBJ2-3	CASSQWTSGSTDTQYF	TGTGCCAGCAGCCAATGGACTAGCGGCAGCACAGATACGCAGTATTTT
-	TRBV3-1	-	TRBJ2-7	CASSPFGIGSYEQYF	TGTGCCAGCAGCCCCTTCGGGATAGGCTCCTACGAGCAGTACTTC
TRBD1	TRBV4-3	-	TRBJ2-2	CASRPGTGAGGELFF	TGCGCCAGCAGGCCCGGGACAGGGGCTGGCGGGGAGCTGTTTTTT
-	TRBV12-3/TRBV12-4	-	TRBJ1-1	CASSFQTEAFF	TGTGCCAGCAGTTTCCAAACTGAAGCTTTCTTT
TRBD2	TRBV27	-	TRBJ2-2	CASSLSPGLAATGELFF	TGTGCCAGCAGTTTATCCCCGGGACTAGCGGCTACCGGGGAGCTGTTTTTT
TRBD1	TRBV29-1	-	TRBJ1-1	CSAMGQTNTEAFF	TGCAGCGCCATGGGACAGACGAACACTGAAGCTTTCTTT
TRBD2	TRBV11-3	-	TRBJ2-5	CASSLGALAGGSEQYF	TGTGCCAGCAGCTTAGGTGCCTTGGCGGGAGGTAGTGAGCAGTACTTC
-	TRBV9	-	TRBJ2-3	CASSVVWKAPSTDKQYF	TGTGCCAGCAGCGTAGTCTGGAAAGCTCCTAGCACAGATAAGCAGTATTTT
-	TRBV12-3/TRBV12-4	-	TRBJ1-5	CASSLRGGGSGSNQPQHF	TGTGCCAGCAGTTTAAGGGGGGGGGGCAGTGGGAGCAATCAGCCCCAGCATTTT
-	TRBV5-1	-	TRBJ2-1	CASSSAGNTYNEQFF	TGCGCCAGCAGCTCCGCGGGGAATACCTACAATGAGCAGTTCTTC
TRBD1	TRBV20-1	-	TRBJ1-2	CSARDFGTGGYGYTF	TGCAGTGCTAGAGATTTCGGGACAGGGGGCTATGGCTACACCTTC
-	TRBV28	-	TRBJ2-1	CASQGDGGRLEQFF	TGTGCCAGTCAGGGCGACGGAGGACGCTTGGAGCAGTTCTTC